Listed below are T cell receptor beta chains from one sample, sequenced in a study of T cell changes during pregnancy in multiple sclerosis. Method: immunoSEQ multiplex PCR; TCRdb's copy keeps in-frame clones and lacks some. This table has about 70,000 clones, 92% appearing once. The sequences come from CD8+ T cells from peripheral blood mononuclear cells, collected in the third trimester of pregnancy. The receptors stem from a female donor in good health, enrolled as a control in a pregnancy study. Both conserved end residues are trimmed from each CDR3.

j_call v_call cdr3_aa
TRBJ1-1 TRBV2 ASSAPLGEGGSSSRATEAF
TRBJ1-1 TRBV5-1 ASSLGTGITEAF
TRBJ1-2 TRBV9 ASSAPGEGYT
TRBJ1-2 TRBV30 AWSVGTGGNYGYT
TRBJ1-2 TRBV5-4 ASSPSYSSFGYGYT
TRBJ1-1 TRBV7-8 ASSLAGGEAF
TRBJ2-3 TRBV5-1 ASSPRLANTDTQY
TRBJ2-7 TRBV7-2 ASSFGLISYEQY
TRBJ2-1 TRBV4-2 ASSQGHYNEQF
TRBJ2-1 TRBV2 ASLGLAGDNEQF
TRBJ2-1 TRBV19 ASSIRLQGRRDEQF
TRBJ2-7 TRBV27 ASSLLGQGSYEQY
TRBJ1-6 TRBV9 ASSEDRGDSYNSPLH
TRBJ2-6 TRBV13 ASSSADSYSGANVLT
TRBJ2-7 TRBV29-1 SVAKGMDNEQY
TRBJ2-7 TRBV2 ASLRQGMNEQY
TRBJ1-1 TRBV5-1 ASSLLPTEESTEAF
TRBJ1-6 TRBV29-1 SVEDDAPGALH
TRBJ1-5 TRBV5-8 ASSLVGGSNQPQH
TRBJ2-3 TRBV7-9 ASSLAGQGDTDTQY
TRBJ2-7 TRBV4-2 ASSQAAGAAYEQY
TRBJ2-1 TRBV4-3 ASSQGDSGDEQF
TRBJ2-7 TRBV6-1 ASSGGGTYEQY
TRBJ1-2 TRBV29-1 SGVSGTGSDGYT
TRBJ2-7 TRBV25-1 ASSEYSSGARSGEQY
TRBJ1-1 TRBV7-9 ASSLVDRGNTEAF
TRBJ1-1 TRBV7-2 ASSPWPETGTEAF
TRBJ2-1 TRBV6-6 ASSSTPGGPQNEQF
TRBJ2-7 TRBV29-1 SVGDPSYEQY
TRBJ1-2 TRBV7-9 ASSPGVGTGYT
TRBJ2-7 TRBV4-1 ASSQANRGYEQY
TRBJ2-7 TRBV5-5 ASSSPDSRSYEQY
TRBJ1-2 TRBV9 ASSVEQGGGYT
TRBJ2-7 TRBV28 ASSWLGQEQY
TRBJ1-4 TRBV30 AWSVQNEKLF
TRBJ1-1 TRBV9 ASSGDRVRGDTEAF
TRBJ1-6 TRBV6-1 ASSEGVMVDREKGSPLH
TRBJ2-5 TRBV25-1 ASRGYQETQY
TRBJ1-4 TRBV4-3 ASSHIYRGREEKLF
TRBJ1-1 TRBV4-3 ASSHASRITDTEAF
TRBJ1-2 TRBV13 ASSLVGGGYT
TRBJ2-1 TRBV9 ASSGGNNEQF
TRBJ1-1 TRBV5-1 ASSSWGGLSTEAF
TRBJ1-5 TRBV6-5 ASSGQGRDQPQH
TRBJ2-1 TRBV9 ASEKGAGGQDEQF
TRBJ1-1 TRBV29-1 SQAGGTEAF
TRBJ2-1 TRBV14 ASSQPDRAYNEQF
TRBJ2-3 TRBV9 ASSLPTGTSTDTQY
TRBJ1-1 TRBV7-9 ASSAPRTGGGNTEAF
TRBJ2-2 TRBV10-3 AIRIRAGELF
TRBJ1-5 TRBV5-6 ASSLGGFQPQH
TRBJ2-7 TRBV5-8 ASSLDRGTYEQY
TRBJ2-7 TRBV7-9 ASSSRQTRSYEQY
TRBJ1-6 TRBV9 ASSVTGDNSPLH